The 10 T cell receptor beta chains below all came from one sample that was sequenced in a study of OX40 agonist ivuxolimab in advanced cancers. Clones were read by immunoSEQ multiplex PCR, and TCRdb kept only the in-frame ones, dropping some. The sample yields 65,000 to 85,000 clones, approximately 86% seen once. Sequenced material: CD4+ or CD8+ T cells sorted from blood, taken in a trial of the OX40 agonist ivuxolimab. The receptors come from an adult with an advanced solid tumor such as melanoma, head and neck, liver or kidney cancer.

J is TRBJ1-1 and V is TRBV6-5; TRBD1 might be the D (5 bases). The V and J ends lost 0 bases and 4 bases respectively, with 12 bases between them. This CDR3 has 15 residues. Germline-derived CDR1 and CDR2 are MNHEY and SVGAGI. Here the CDR3 reads CASSYSRGGSTEAFF. The CDR3 nucleotides are TGTGCCAGCAGTTACTCCCGGGGGGGTAGCACTGAAGCTTTCTTT.

The genes are TRBV4-1 and TRBJ2-2; D is possibly TRBD1 (6 bases). CDR3 length: 14 amino acids. V was cut by 6 bases and J by 1 base, with 9 bases left in between. Germline V CDR1 and CDR2: MGHRA, YSYEKL. CDR3 nucleotides: TGCGCCAGCAGGAGGACAGAGAACACCGGGGAGCTGTTTTTT. Residues: CASRRTENTGELFF.

This chain connects TRBV7-2 to TRBJ1-3; D gene uncertain. Germline-derived CDR1 and CDR2 are SGHTA and FQGNSA. The CDR3 extends over 14 amino acids. V lost 2 bases, J lost 0 bases, and 5 bases lay in between. The DNA for the CDR3 is TGTGCCAGCAGCTTACCAGACTCTGGAAACACCATATATTTT. Its translation: CASSLPDSGNTIYF.

J is TRBJ2-5 and V is TRBV5-8, with 9 bases identical to TRBD1. V was clipped by 7 bases and J by 4 bases; unmatched bases: 2. Germline V gives CDR1 SGHTS, CDR2 YDEGEE. This CDR3 is 12 amino acids long. CDR3 residues: CASGQGPETQYF. The DNA of the CDR3 is TGTGCCAGCGGACAGGGGCCAGAGACCCAGTACTTC.

The genes are TRBV7-2 and TRBJ2-5, with a tentative D call TRBD2 (6 bases). The CDR3 is 16 residues long. CDR1 is SGHTA, CDR2 FQGNSA, per germline. V lost 1 base to trimming and J lost 4 bases, with 16 bases between them. This CDR3 reads CASSLVGDWGRETQYF. The CDR3 nucleotides are TGTGCCAGCAGCTTAGTGGGGGACTGGGGTCGAGAGACCCAGTACTTC.

The rearrangement uses TRBV7-2 and TRBJ1-1; D is uncertain. Germline values: CDR1 SGHTA, CDR2 FQGNSA. The CDR3 length is 14 residues. Deletions cut 0 bases from V and 3 bases from J, with 8 bases between. The CDR3 loop reads CASSLAGQYTEAFF. The CDR3 nucleotides are TGTGCCAGCAGCTTAGCGGGTCAGTACACTGAAGCTTTCTTT.

The chain combines TRBV5-1 with TRBJ1-1, with unresolved D. The V end was cut by 0 bases, the J end by 4 bases, with 16 bases between. CDR3 length: 16 amino acids. Germline V gives CDR1 SGHRS, CDR2 YFSETQ. The CDR3, as DNA: TGCGCCAGCAGCTTGGCCCCCAGAGGGTCGGGCACTGAAGCTTTCTTT. This translates into CASSLAPRGSGTEAFF.

The chain is built from TRBV28 and TRBJ2-1; 10 bases agree with TRBD1. The CDR3 covers 17 residues. Trimming took 7 bases from V and 4 from J; bases not matched to a gene: 13. The germline V gene has CDR1 MDHEN and CDR2 SYDVKM. CDR3: CASIPLTGGYGYNEQFF. The CDR3 DNA reads TGTGCCAGCATTCCCTTGACAGGGGGCTATGGGTACAATGAGCAGTTCTTC. Drawing the rest from reference TRBV28 and TRBJ2-1, the complete variable domain is DVKVTQSSRYLVKRTGEKVFLECVQDMDHENMFWYRQDPGLGLRLIYFSYDVKMKEKGDIPEGYSVSREKKERFSLILESASTNQTSMYLCASIPLTGGYGYNEQFFGPGTRLTVL.

The gene calls are TRBV7-2 and TRBJ1-6, with D perhaps matching TRBD1 (5 bases). Germline-derived CDR1 and CDR2 are SGHTA and FQGNSA. With 5 bases removed from V and 7 bases from J, the gap between germline ends came to 15 bases. CDR3 size: 15 residues. The CDR3 reads CASSLDSTANSPLHF. CDR3 DNA: TGTGCCAGCAGCCTAGACAGCACCGCCAATTCACCCCTCCACTTT.

The chain employs TRBV30 and TRBJ2-7; no clear D gene. V gave up 0 bases and J gave up 3 bases, with 3 bases separating them. The CDR3 spans 11 residues. Germline CDR1 is GTSNPN and CDR2 is SVGIG (reference sequence). CDR3 DNA: TGTGCCTGGAGTGTTCGCTACGAGCAGTACTTC. Its translation: CAWSVRYEQYF.